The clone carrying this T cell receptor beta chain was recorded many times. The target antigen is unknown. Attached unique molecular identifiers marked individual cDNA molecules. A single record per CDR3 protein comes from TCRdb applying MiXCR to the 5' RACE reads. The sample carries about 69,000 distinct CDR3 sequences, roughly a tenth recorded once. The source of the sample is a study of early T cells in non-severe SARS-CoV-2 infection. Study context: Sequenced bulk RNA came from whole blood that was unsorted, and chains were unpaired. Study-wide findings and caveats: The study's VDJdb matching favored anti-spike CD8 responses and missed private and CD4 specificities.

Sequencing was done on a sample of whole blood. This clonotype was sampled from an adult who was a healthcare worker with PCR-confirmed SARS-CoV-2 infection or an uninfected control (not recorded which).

The CDR3 DNA reads TGTGCCAGCAGCGGGACAGGGGGCTTAAACGAGCAGTACTTC. Protein product: CASSGTGGLNEQYF. V is TRBV27 and J is TRBJ2-7; TRBD1 aligns across 12 bases. Germline loops: CDR1 MNHEY, CDR2 SMNVEV (reference sequence). The trim removed 6 bases at V and 5 bases at J, leaving 5 bases unmatched. The CDR3 totals 14 residues.